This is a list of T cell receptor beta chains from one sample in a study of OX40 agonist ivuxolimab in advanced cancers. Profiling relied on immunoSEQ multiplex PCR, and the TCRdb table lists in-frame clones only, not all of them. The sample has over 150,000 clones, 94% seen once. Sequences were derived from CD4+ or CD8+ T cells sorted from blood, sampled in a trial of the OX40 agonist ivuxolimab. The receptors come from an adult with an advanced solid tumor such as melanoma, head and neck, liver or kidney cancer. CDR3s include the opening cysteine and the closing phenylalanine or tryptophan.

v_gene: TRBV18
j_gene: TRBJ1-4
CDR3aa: CASSPDAPTTNEKLFF

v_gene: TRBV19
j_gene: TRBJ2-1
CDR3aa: CASRVPSGGRNEQFF

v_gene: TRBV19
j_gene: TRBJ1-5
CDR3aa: CASSIEGRGNQPQHF

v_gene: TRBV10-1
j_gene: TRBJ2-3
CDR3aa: CASSDQTADTQYF

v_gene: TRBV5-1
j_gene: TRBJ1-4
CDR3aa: CASSLDISNEKLFF

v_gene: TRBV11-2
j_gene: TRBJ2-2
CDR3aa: CASSLETWGTGELFF

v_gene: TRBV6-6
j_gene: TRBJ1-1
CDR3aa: CASSPTTGVGAFF

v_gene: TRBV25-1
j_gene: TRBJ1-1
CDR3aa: CASSDLQGPGTEAFF

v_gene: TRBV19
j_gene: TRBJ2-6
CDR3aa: CASSISISGANVLTF

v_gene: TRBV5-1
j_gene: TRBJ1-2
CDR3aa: CASSNGRGRNYGYTF

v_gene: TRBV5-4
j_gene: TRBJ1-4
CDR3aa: CASSLSRGQGKEKLFF

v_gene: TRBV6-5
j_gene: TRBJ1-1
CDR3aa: CASSGQADTEAFF

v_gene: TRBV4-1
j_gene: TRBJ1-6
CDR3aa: CASSQASDSYNSPLHF

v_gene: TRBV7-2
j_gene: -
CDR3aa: CATGQGPYEQYF

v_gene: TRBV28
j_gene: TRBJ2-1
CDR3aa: CASSPPPGQGPNEQFF

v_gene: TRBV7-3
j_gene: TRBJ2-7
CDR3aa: CASSPVSGRGYEQYF

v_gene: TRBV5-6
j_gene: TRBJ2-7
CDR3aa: CASSSGQALPGYEQYF

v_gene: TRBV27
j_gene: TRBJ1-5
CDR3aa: CASSPRDRVEAQHF

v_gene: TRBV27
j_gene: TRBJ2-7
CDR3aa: CASSLWGEKTGKGTQYF

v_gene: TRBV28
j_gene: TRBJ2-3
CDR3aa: CASSLSQLKKREADTQYF

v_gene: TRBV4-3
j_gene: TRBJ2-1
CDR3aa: CASSQELIENEQFF

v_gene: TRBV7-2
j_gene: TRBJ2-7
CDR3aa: CASSLERGSYEQYF

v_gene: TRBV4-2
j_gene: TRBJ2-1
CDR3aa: CASSRTSDREKDEQFF

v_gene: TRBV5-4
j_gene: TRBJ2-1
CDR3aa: CASSSSTDSYNEQFF

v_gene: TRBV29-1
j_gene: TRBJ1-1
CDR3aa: CSHMGGGNTEAFF